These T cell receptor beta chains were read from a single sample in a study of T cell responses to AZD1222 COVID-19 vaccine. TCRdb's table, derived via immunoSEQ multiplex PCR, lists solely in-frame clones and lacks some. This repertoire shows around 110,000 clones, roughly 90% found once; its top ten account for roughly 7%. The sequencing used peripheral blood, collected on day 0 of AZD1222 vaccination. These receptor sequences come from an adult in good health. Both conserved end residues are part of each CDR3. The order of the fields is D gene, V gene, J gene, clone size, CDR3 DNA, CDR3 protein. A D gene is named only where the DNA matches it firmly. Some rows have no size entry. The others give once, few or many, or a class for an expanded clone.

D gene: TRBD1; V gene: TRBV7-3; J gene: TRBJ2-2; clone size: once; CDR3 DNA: TGTGCCAGCAGCGTAGGGGGCAAGAACACCGGGGAGCTGTTTTTT; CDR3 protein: CASSVGGKNTGELFF
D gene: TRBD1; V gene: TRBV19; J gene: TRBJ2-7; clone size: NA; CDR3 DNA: TGTGCCAGTAGTACCGGACAGGGGAGTTGGGCGCAGTACTTC; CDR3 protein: CASSTGQGSWAQYF
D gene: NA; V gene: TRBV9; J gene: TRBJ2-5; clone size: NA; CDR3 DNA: TGTGCCAGCAGCGTAGCTCAGGGGTTCGAGACCCAGTACTTC; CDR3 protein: CASSVAQGFETQYF
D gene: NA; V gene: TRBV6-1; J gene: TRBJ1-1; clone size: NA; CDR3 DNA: TGTGCCAGCAGTGAAAGCTCGCCGTACACTGAAGCTTTCTTT; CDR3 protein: CASSESSPYTEAFF
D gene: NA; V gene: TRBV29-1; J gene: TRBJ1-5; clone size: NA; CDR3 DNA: TGCAGCGTAGTAGAAGGGAATAGCAATCAGCCCCAGCATTTT; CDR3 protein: CSVVEGNSNQPQHF
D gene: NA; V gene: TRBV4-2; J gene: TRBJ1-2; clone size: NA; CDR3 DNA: TGTGCCAGCAGCCAAAGATGGGCCAGTAACAACTATGGCTACACCTTC; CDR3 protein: CASSQRWASNNYGYTF
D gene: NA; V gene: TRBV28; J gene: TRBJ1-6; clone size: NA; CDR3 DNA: TGTGCCAGCAGGACGGGGTCCTATAATTCACCCCTCCACTTT; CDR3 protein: CASRTGSYNSPLHF
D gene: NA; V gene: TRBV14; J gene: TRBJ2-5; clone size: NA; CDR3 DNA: TGTGCCAGCAGCCTGACGGTGGGGGAGACCCAGTACTTC; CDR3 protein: CASSLTVGETQYF
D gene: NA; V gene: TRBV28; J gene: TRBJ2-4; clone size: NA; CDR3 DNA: TGTGCCAGCAGTTTAGGGTTGATGGGACCGAGTTTCCCAGCCAAAAACATTCAGTACTTC; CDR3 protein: CASSLGLMGPSFPAKNIQYF
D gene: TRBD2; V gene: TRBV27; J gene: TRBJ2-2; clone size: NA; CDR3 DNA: TGTGCCAGCAGTAGAAAGGGACTAGCGGGAAACACCGGGGAGCTGTTTTTT; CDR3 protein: CASSRKGLAGNTGELFF
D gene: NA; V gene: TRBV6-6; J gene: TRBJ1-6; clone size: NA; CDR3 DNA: TGTGCCAGCAGGGCCTTTGGGGGCGGTGGTTATTCACCCCTCCACTTT; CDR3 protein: CASRAFGGGGYSPLHF
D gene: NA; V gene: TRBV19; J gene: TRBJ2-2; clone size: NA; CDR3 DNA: TGTGCCAGTAGTGTGATAGGGGGGGCGAACACCGGGGAGCTGTTTTTT; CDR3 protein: CASSVIGGANTGELFF
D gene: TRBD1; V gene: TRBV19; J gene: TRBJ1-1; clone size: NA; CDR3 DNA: TGTGCCAGTAGAATATGGGACAGGGACTCTGAAGCTTTCTTT; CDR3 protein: CASRIWDRDSEAFF
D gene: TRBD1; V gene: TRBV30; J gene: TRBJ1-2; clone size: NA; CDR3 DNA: TGTGCCTGGGGTACTAGACAGGGGGCAGACTATGGCTACACCTTC; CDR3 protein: CAWGTRQGADYGYTF
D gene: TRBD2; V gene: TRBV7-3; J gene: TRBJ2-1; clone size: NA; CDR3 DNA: TGTGCCAGCAGCCCCTCAGCGGGAGGCTATAATGAGCAGTTCTTC; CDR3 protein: CASSPSAGGYNEQFF
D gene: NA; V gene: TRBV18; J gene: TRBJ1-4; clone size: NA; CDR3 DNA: TGTGCCAGCTCACCAGGGCTGACGAATGAAAAACTGTTTTTT; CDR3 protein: CASSPGLTNEKLFF
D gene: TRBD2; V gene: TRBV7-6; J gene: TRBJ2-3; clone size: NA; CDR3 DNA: TGTGCCAGCAGCTTGGGCCGGGAGGTACTTAGCACAGATACGCAGTATTTT; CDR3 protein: CASSLGREVLSTDTQYF
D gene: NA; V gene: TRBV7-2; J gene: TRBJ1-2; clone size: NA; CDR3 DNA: TGTGCCAGCAGCAATCGCCGGGACACTCCCAAAGGGAAAGGCTACACCTTC; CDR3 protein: CASSNRRDTPKGKGYTF
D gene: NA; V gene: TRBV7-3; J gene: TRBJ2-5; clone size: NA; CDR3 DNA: TGTGCCAGCAGCTCGGGACTGCGGGAGACCCAGTACTTC; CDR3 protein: CASSSGLRETQYF
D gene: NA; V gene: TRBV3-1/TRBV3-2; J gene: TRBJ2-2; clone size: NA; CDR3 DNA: TGTGCCAGCAGCCCCTGGACGCAGACCGGGGAGCTGTTTTTT; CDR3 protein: CASSPWTQTGELFF
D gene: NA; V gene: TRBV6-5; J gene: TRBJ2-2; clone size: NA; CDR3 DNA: TGTGCCAGCAGTTACGAGGACACTAACACCGGGGAGCTGTTTTTT; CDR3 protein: CASSYEDTNTGELFF
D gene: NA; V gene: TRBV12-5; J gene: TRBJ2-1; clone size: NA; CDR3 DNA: TGTGCTAGTGGTCCCCAGGGCGGTGAGCAGTTCTTC; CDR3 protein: CASGPQGGEQFF
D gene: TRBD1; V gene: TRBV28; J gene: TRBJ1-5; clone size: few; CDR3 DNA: TGTGCCAGCAGACCTTCAGGGGGTACCCTCCCCCAGCATTTT; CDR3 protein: CASRPSGGTLPQHF
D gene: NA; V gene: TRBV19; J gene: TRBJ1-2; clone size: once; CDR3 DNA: TGTGCCAGTAGTATCGGGACACGGAACAACTATGGCTACACCTTC; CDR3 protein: CASSIGTRNNYGYTF
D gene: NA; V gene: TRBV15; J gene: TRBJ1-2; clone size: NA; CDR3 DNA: TGTGCCACCAGCAGACGATTCAGACACCCGAATACTAACTATGGCTACACCTTC; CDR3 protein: CATSRRFRHPNTNYGYTF
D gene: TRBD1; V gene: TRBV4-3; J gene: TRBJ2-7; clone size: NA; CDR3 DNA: TGCGCCAGCAGCCAAGATAGGTCGCGGCAGGGGGTCTACGAGCAGTACTTC; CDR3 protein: CASSQDRSRQGVYEQYF
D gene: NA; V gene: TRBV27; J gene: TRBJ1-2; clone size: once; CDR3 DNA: TGTGCCAGCAGTTTAGCGTACAGGGACTATGGCTACACCTTC; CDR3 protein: CASSLAYRDYGYTF
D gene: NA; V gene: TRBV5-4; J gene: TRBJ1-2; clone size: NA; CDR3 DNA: TGTGCCAGCAGCCCCCCAGGGCCCTATGGCTACACCTTC; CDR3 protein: CASSPPGPYGYTF
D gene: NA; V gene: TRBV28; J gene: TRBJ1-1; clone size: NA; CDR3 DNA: TGTGCCAGCAGTTTGACAAGGACTGAAGCTTTCTTT; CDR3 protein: CASSLTRTEAFF
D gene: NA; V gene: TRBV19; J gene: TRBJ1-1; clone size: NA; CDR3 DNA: TGTGCCAGTAGTTCAAGACAGGTTGCTCTTAACACTGAAGCTTTCTTT; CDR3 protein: CASSSRQVALNTEAFF
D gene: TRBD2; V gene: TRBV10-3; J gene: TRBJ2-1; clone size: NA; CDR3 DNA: TGTGCCATCAGTGTGGGGCTAGCGGGAGCAAATGAGCAGTTCTTC; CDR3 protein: CAISVGLAGANEQFF
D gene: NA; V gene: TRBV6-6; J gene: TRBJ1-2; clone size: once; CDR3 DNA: TGTGCCAGCAGTACTACCGGCTACACCTTC; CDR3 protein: CASSTTGYTF
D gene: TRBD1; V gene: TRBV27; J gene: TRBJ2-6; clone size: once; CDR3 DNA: TGTGCCAGCAGCCGCGGACAGGGTATCCCCTCTGGGGCCAACGTCCTGACTTTC; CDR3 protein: CASSRGQGIPSGANVLTF
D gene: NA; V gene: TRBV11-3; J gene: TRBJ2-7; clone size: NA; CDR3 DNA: TGTGCCAGCAGCCAAGCCTACGAGCAGTACTTC; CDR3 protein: CASSQAYEQYF
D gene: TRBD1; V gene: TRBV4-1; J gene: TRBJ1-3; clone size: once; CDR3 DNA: TGCGCCAGCAGCCCCCTTGGACAGGGAAAATCTGGAAACACCATATATTTT; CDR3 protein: CASSPLGQGKSGNTIYF
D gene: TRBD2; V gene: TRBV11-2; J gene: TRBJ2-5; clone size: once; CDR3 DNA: TGTGCCAGCAGCTCTGGACTAGCGGGGGGCCAAGAGACCCAGTACTTC; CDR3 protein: CASSSGLAGGQETQYF
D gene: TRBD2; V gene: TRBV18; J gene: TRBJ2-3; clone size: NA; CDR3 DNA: TGTGCCAGCTCACCACCGCCTCGCGGGAGTTCAGATACGCAGTATTTT; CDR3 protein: CASSPPPRGSSDTQYF
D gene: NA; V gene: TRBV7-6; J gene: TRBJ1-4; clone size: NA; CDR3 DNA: TGTGCCAGCAGCCCAGAGCAGATTCAGACAACTAATGAAAAACTGTTTTTT; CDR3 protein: CASSPEQIQTTNEKLFF
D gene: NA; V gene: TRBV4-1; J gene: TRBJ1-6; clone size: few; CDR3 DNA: TGCGCCAGCAGCCAAGGAGCGACGGGCGGGTCACCCCTCCACTTT; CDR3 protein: CASSQGATGGSPLHF
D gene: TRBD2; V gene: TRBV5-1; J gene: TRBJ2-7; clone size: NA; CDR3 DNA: TGCGCCAGCAGCTTGGATGCGGGAGGGCCGTACGAGCAGTACTTC; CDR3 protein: CASSLDAGGPYEQYF
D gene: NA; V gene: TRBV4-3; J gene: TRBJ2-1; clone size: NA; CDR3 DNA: TGCGCCAGCAGCCAACCCGGGAGTAAAATGAATGAGCAGTTCTTC; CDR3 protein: CASSQPGSKMNEQFF
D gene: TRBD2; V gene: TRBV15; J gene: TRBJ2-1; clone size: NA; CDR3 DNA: TGTGCCACCAGCGACGGGGGGGGCGTCAATGAGCAGTTCTTC; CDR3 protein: CATSDGGGVNEQFF
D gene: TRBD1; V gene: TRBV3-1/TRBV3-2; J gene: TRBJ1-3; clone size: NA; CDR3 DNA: TGTGCCAGCAGCCCAGGACAGGGGGTGAGCTCTGGAAACACCATATATTTT; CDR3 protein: CASSPGQGVSSGNTIYF
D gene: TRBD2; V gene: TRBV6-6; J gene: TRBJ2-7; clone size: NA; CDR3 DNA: TGTGCCAGCAGTTCCCCCGGCGGGAGCTCCTACGAGCAGTACTTC; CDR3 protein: CASSSPGGSSYEQYF
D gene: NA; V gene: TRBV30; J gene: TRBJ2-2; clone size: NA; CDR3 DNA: TGTGCCTGGAAAGGCAACAAATACGGGGAGCTGTTTTTT; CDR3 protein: CAWKGNKYGELFF
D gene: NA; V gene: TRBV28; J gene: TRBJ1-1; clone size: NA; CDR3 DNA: TGTGCCAGCATGCTAGTACAGTCGAACACTGAAGCTTTCTTT; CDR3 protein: CASMLVQSNTEAFF
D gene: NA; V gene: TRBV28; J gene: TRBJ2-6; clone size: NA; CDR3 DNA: TGTGCCAGCTCTCCCCGTCAGGGCCTTAGGGCTGGGGCCAACGTCCTGACTTTC; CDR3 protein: CASSPRQGLRAGANVLTF
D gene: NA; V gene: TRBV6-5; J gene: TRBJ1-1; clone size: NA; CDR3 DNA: TGTGCCAGCAATCCGACAGGGAACACTGAAGCTTTCTTT; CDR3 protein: CASNPTGNTEAFF
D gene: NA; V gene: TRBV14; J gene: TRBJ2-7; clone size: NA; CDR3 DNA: TGTGCCAGCACCCCGACAGGCTTATACGAGCAGTACTTC; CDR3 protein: CASTPTGLYEQYF
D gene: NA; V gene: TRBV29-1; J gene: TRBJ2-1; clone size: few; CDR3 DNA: TGCAGCGTTGAAGTTCCCATAACCGACTACAATGAGCAGTTCTTC; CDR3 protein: CSVEVPITDYNEQFF
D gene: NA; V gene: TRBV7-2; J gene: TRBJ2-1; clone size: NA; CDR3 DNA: TGTGCCAGCAGCTTATCGCCAGGGAAGAATGAGCAGTTCTTC; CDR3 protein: CASSLSPGKNEQFF
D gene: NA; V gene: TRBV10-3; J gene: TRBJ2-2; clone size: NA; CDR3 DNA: TGTGCCATCAGTGAACCGTCAGCCAACACCGGGGAGCTGTTTTTT; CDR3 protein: CAISEPSANTGELFF
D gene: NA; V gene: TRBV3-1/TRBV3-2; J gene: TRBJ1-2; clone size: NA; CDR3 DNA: TGTGCCAGCAGCCGGGGGGAGGGGCAGGGATCTTATGGCTACACCTTC; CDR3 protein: CASSRGEGQGSYGYTF